What follows describes a single T cell receptor beta chain. Its antigen is not identified. It was with unique molecular identifiers that the TCRbeta library was prepared. One entry per CDR3 protein, called by TCRdb with MiXCR from the PCR reads. The table lists 90,000 to 100,000 distinct CDR3 sequences, around 22% of them singletons. This CDR3 contains 14 residues. V gave up 2 bases and J gave up 0 bases, with 5 bases separating them. Per germline, CDR1 LGHDT and CDR2 YNNKEL (reference sequence). These data originate in a study of T-cell reconstitution after alpha-beta-depleted transplantation in children. Whole-study findings and limits: At around two months after transplant, the alpha-beta T cells were reportedly derived from several hundred expanded clones that came from non-depleted graft cells. One year post-transplant, T-cell counts and diversity were largely derived from T cells produced anew. The origin of high day-60 TCRbeta diversity in some patients lay in surviving recipient T cells and thymic progenitors.

Sequences were derived from PBMCs, sampled before TCRalphabeta/CD19-depleted stem cell transplant. The TCR sequence derives from a boy aged 2-15 years with acute lymphoblastic leukemia, due to receive a stem cell transplant. The chain uses TRBV3-1 and TRBJ1-3; D gene ambiguous. The CDR3 region has the DNA TGTGCCAGCAGCCAAAAATCCTCTGGAAACACCATATATTTT. Translation: CASSQKSSGNTIYF.